This T cell receptor (beta chain) was recovered during a study of shared clonotypes between healthy human individuals. CD45RA+ naive and CD45RA-negative memory subsets were separated from CD4+ cells. Assay runs were performed at deep level. The repertoire was sequenced with immunoSEQ multiplex PCR; TCRdb's copy has only in-frame clones and lacks some. The sample includes approximately 350,000 clones, less than 85% of them seen just once. The study, taken as a whole, reports: Non-shared clonotypes were found to have lower generation probabilities than the clonotypes that were shared by all four of the sorted-subset donors.

About this clone itself: Its antigen is unknown.

The receptor's source is a man younger than 45 in good health. What was sequenced was memory CD4+ T cells sorted from blood. This sample's subset: CD45RA-negative fraction.

The CDR3 DNA follows: TGTGCCAGCAGTTTAGAAGACTCCGGGGAGCTGTTTTTT. Translating it yields CASSLEDSGELFF. V usage is TRBV27 and J usage is TRBJ2-2; no clear D gene. The V gene lost 2 bases and the J gene lost 6 bases, with 7 bases spanning the gap. CDR1 MNHEY and CDR2 SMNVEV come from the germline V gene (reference sequence). This CDR3 is 13 amino acids long.